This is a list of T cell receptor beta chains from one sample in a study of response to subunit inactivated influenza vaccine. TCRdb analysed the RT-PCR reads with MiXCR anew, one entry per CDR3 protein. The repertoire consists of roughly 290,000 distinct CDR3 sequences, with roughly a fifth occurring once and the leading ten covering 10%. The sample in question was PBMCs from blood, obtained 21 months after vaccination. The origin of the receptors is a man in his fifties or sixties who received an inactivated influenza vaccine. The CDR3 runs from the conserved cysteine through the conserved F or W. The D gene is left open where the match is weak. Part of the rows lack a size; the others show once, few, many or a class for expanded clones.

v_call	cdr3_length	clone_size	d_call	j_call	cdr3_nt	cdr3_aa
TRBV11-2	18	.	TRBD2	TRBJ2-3	TGTGCCAGCAGCCCAGGGACTAGCGGGAGGTTTCGTACAGATACGCAGTATTTT	CASSPGTSGRFRTDTQYF
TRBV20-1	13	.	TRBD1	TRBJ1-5	TGCAGTGCAACAGGGGGCACGGCTCAGCCCCAGCATTTT	CSATGGTAQPQHF
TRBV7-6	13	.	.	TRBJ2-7	TGTGCCAGCAGCTTCGCAGTCTCCTACGAGCAGTACTTC	CASSFAVSYEQYF
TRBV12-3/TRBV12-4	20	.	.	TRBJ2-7	TGTGCCAGCAGTCCCTCCCACACAGGGACAGGACTAGCGATCTCCTACGAGCAGTACTTC	CASSPSHTGTGLAISYEQYF
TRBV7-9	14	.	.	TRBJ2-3	TGTGCCAGCAGGTCGGCAGATTCCACAGATACGCAGTATTTT	CASRSADSTDTQYF
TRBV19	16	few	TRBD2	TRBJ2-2	TGTGCCAGCCACCCCGGGGGCGGGGGGCGTACCGGGGAGCTGTTTTTT	CASHPGGGGRTGELFF
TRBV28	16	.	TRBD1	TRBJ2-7	TGTGCCAGCAGTTTCCCCGGACAGGGGGCCGACTACGAGCAGTACTTC	CASSFPGQGADYEQYF
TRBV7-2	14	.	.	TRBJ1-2	TGTGCCAGCAGCTTTTTCGGGGCCAACTATGGCTACACCTTC	CASSFFGANYGYTF
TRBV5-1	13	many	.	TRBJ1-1	TGCGCCAGCAGTATAGAGATGAACACTGAAGCTTTCTTT	CASSIEMNTEAFF
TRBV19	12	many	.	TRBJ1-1	TGTGCCAGCCCAGGACCGGGGACTGAAGCTTTCTTT	CASPGPGTEAFF
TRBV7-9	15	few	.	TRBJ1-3	TGTGCCAGCAGCTTAGTCGGCAGTTCTGGAAACACCATATATTTT	CASSLVGSSGNTIYF
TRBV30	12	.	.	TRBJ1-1	TGTGCCTGGAGTGTGGGGGACGCTGAAGCTTTCTTT	CAWSVGDAEAFF
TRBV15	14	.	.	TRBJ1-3	TGTGCCACCAGCATGGGGGACTCTGGAAACACCATATATTTT	CATSMGDSGNTIYF
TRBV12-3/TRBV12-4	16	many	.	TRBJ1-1	TGTGCCAGCAGTTCACGCGATTGGACTGCGAACACTGAAGCTTTCTTT	CASSSRDWTANTEAFF
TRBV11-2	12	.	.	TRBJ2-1	TGTGCCAGCGGGGCTGAATACAATGAGCAGTTCTTC	CASGAEYNEQFF
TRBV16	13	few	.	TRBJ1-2	TGTGCCAGCAGCCAATCTCTGGACTATGGCTACACCTTC	CASSQSLDYGYTF
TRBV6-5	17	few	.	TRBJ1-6	TGTGCCAGCAGTTACTTCCAGGCGGGGGACGATAATTCACCCCTCCACTTT	CASSYFQAGDDNSPLHF
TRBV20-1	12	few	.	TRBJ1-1	TGTAGTGGAACTGACAGAGACACTGAAGCTTTCTTT	CSGTDRDTEAFF
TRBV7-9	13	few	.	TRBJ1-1	TGTGCCAGCAGCTTTGACATGAACACTGAAGCTTTCTTT	CASSFDMNTEAFF
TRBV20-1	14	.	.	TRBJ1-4	TGCAGTGCTAGTCCAGGGTCCCCCAAGGAAAAACTGTTTTTT	CSASPGSPKEKLFF
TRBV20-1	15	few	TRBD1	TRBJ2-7	TGCAGTGCTAGCGCAACGGGACAGGGCACGTACGAGCAGTACTTC	CSASATGQGTYEQYF
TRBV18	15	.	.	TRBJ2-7	TGTGCCAGCTCACCGTACAGGCCCCCTACCTACGAGCAGTACTTC	CASSPYRPPTYEQYF
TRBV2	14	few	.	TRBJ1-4	TGTGCCAGCAGTCTGGAGGGAGCAGCGGAAAAACTGTTTTTT	CASSLEGAAEKLFF
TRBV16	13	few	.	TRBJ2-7	TGTGCCAGCAGCCGAATAGGGCGATCGGAGCAGTACTTC	CASSRIGRSEQYF
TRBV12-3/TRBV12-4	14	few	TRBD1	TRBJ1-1	TGTGCCAGCAGACTGACAGGGGGTAGCACTGAAGCTTTCTTT	CASRLTGGSTEAFF
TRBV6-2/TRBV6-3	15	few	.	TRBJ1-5	TGTGCCAGCAGTTATCCCGGACGTGGGAATCAGCCCCAGCATTTT	CASSYPGRGNQPQHF
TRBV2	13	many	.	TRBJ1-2	TGTGCCAGCAGTGTGGACGGGAACTATGGCTACACCTTC	CASSVDGNYGYTF